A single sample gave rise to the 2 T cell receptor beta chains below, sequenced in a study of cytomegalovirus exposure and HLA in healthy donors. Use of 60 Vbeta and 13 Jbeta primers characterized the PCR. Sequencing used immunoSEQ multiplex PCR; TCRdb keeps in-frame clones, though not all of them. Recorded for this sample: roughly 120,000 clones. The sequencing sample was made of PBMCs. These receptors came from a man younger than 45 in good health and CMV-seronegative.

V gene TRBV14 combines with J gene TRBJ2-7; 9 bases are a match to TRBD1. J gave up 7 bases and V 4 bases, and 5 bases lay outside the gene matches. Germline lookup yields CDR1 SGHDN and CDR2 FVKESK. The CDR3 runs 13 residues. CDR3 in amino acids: CASSPGQGLEQYF. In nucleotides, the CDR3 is TGTGCCAGCAGCCCCGGACAGGGGTTGGAGCAGTACTTC.

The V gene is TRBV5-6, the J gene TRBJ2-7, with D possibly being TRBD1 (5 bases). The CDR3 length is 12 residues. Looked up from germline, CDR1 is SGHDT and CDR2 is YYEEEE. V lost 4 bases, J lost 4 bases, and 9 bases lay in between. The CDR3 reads CASSVGVYEQYF. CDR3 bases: TGTGCCAGCAGCGTAGGGGTTTACGAGCAGTACTTC.